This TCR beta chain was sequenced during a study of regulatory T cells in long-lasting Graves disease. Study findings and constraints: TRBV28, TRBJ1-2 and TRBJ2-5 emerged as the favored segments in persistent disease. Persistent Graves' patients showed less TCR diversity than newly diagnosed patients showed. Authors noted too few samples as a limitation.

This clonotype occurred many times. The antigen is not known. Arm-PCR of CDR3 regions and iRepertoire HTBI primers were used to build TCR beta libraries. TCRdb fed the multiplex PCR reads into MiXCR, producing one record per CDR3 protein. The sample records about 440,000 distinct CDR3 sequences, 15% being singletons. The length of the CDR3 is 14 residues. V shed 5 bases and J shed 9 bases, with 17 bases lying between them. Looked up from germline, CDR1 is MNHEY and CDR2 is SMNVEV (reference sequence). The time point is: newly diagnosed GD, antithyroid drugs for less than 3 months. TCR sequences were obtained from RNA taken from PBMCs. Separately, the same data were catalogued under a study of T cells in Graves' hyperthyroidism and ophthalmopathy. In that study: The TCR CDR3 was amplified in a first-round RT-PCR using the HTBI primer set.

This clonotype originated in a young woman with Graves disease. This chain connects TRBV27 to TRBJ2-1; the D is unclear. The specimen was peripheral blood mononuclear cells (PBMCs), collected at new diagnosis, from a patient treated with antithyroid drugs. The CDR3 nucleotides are TGTGCCAGCAGTCCTCCGACCCTAATGGGTGAGCAGTTCTTC. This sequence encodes CASSPPTLMGEQFF.